This is a list of T cell receptor beta chains from one sample in a study of blood T cell repertoires in COVID-19. The table came from immunoSEQ multiplex PCR; TCRdb's copy has only in-frame clones and leaves some out. Of around 400,000 clones in the sample, around 86% were seen once. The sequencing sample was made of PBMCs or T cells enriched from blood (not recorded which). Source of these receptors: a woman in her forties or fifties who had recovered from COVID-19. The CDR3 runs from the conserved cysteine through the conserved F or W.

V gene: TRBV28
CDR3 protein: CASSYGQEYGYTF

V gene: TRBV5-1
CDR3 protein: CASSRSGNPSGDEQFF

V gene: TRBV12-3/TRBV12-4
CDR3 protein: CASRSRANTEAFF

V gene: TRBV5-1
CDR3 protein: CASSLPSGGMTGELFF

V gene: TRBV4-3
CDR3 protein: CASSQDRRSTGELFF

V gene: TRBV7-2
CDR3 protein: CASSATPNEKLFF

V gene: TRBV11-2
CDR3 protein: CASSLVLGGYEQYF

V gene: TRBV6-5
CDR3 protein: CASSYFGGEGKAFF

V gene: TRBV27
CDR3 protein: CASSRTDNSPLHF

V gene: TRBV9
CDR3 protein: CASSGGPGGTQYF

V gene: TRBV30
CDR3 protein: CAWRSGTESYTF

V gene: TRBV19
CDR3 protein: CASSSRDTLQPQHF

V gene: TRBV6-1
CDR3 protein: CASSERGPGETQYF

V gene: TRBV19
CDR3 protein: CASTPQGTGNTIYF

V gene: TRBV2
CDR3 protein: CASSDTGTGVYNEQFF

V gene: TRBV20-1
CDR3 protein: CSASGSYEQYF

V gene: TRBV6-5
CDR3 protein: CASTLTRGSGTEAFF

V gene: TRBV11-3
CDR3 protein: CASSPQASDYGYTF

V gene: TRBV6-1
CDR3 protein: CASSEGLAGGLDTQYF

V gene: TRBV19
CDR3 protein: CASSPQGSDTQYF

V gene: TRBV3-1/TRBV3-2
CDR3 protein: CASSQGLAGGYEQFF

V gene: TRBV30
CDR3 protein: CAWKPQGAGNTIYF

V gene: TRBV30
CDR3 protein: CAWSAWGLQSGNTIYF

V gene: TRBV6-2/TRBV6-3
CDR3 protein: CASSVRTGFYEQYF

V gene: TRBV6-5
CDR3 protein: CASRGQGREQYF

V gene: TRBV9
CDR3 protein: CASSFGLAGTNEQFF